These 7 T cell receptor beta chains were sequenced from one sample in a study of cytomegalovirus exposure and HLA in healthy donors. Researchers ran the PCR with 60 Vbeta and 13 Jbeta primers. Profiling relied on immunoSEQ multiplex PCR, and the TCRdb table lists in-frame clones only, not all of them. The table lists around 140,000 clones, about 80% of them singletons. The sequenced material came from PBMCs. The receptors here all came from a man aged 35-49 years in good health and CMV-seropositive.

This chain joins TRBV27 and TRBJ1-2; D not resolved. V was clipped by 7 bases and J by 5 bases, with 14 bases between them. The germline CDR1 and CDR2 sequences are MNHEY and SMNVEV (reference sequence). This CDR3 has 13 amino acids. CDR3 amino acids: CASTTRLGYGYTF. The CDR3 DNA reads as TGTGCCAGCACTACTAGGCTTGGTTATGGCTACACCTTC.

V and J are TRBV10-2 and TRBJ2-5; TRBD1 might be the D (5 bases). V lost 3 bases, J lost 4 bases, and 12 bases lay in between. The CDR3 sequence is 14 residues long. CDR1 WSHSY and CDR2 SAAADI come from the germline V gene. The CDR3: CASSEPGNGETQYF. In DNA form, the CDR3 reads TGCGCCAGCAGTGAACCAGGGAATGGAGAGACCCAGTACTTC.

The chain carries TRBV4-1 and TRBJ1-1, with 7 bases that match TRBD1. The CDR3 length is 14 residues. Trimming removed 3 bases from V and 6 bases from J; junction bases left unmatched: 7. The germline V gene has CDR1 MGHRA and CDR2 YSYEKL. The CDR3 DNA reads TGCGCCAGCAGCCATTACAGGGGAGGCCCTGAAGCTTTCTTT. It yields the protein CASSHYRGGPEAFF.

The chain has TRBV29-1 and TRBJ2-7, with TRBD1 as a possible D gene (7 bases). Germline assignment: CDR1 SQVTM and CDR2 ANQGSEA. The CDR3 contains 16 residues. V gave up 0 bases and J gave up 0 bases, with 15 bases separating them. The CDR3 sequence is CSVEEGGGVRSYEQYF. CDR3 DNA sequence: TGCAGCGTTGAAGAAGGGGGCGGGGTCCGCTCCTACGAGCAGTACTTC.

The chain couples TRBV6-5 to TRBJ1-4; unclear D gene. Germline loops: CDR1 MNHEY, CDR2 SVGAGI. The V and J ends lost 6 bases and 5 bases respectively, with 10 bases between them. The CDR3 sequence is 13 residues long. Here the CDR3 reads CASSPWRNEKLFF. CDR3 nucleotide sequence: TGTGCCAGCAGCCCCTGGAGGAATGAAAAACTGTTTTTT.

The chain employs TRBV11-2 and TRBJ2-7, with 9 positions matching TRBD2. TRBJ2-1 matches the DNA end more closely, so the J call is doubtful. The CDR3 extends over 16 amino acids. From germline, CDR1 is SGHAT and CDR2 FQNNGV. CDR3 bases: TGTGCCAGCAGCCCAACCACTAGCGGGCTTCACAATGAGCAGTTCTTC. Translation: CASSPTTSGLHNEQFF.

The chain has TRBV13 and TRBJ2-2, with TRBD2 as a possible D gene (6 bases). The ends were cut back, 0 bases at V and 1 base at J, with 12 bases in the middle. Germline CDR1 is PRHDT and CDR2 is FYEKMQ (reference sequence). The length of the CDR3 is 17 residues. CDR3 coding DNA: TGTGCCAGCAGCTTAGGCCGGGGAGGAATGAACACCGGGGAGCTGTTTTTT. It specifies CASSLGRGGMNTGELFF.